This entry is about one T cell receptor (beta chain). The source of the sample is a study of control samples from healthy donors and cancer patients. The CDR3 runs to 14 residues. V gave up 4 bases and J gave up 0 bases, with 7 bases separating them. Looked up from germline, CDR1 is SGHDT and CDR2 is YYEEEE. Method: immunoSEQ multiplex PCR; TCRdb's copy keeps in-frame clones and lacks some. The table lists tens of thousands of clones, around 92% of them singletons, with around 14% in the top ten. This chain links TRBV5-6 with TRBJ1-4; D remains unclear. The clonotype originates from a man under 40 in good health. The sample comprised blood. The CDR3 spells CASSNKPTNEKLFF. In nucleotides, the CDR3 is TGTGCCAGCAGCAACAAACCAACTAATGAAAAACTGTTTTTT.